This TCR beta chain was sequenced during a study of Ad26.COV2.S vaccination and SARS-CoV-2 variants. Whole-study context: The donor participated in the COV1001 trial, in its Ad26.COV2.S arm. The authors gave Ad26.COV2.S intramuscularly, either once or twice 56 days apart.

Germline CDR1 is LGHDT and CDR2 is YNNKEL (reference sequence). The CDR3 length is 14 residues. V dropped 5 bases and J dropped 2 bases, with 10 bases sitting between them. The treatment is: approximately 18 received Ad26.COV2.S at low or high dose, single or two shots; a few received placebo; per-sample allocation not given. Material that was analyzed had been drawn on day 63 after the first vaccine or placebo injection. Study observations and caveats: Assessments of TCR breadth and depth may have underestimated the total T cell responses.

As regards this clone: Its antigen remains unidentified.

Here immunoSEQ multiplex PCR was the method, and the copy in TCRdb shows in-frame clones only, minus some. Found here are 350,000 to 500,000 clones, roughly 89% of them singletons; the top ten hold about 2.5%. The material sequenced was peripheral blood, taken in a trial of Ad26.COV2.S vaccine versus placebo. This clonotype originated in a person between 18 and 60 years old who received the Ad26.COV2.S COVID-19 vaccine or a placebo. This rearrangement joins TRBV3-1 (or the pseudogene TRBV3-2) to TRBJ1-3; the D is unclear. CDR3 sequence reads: CASSSVSTGNTIYF. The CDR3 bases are TGTGCCAGCAGCTCAGTTTCTACTGGAAACACCATATATTTT.